The clone carrying this T cell receptor beta chain has just a few counts. Its specificity is not known. The data belong to a study of T cells in Graves' hyperthyroidism and ophthalmopathy. Broader study findings: Blood held most thyroid clonotypes expanded above 0.001 frequency.

RNA transcripts were the template for amplifying TCR beta CDR3 regions. The HTBI primer set was used in a first-round RT-PCR of the TCR CDR3. In TCRdb, the multiplex PCR reads were re-called with MiXCR into one record per CDR3 protein. There are a few hundred thousand distinct CDR3 sequences in the sample; more than 15% occur only once, and about 7% lies in the top ten. The length of the CDR3 is 15 residues. Germline-derived CDR1 and CDR2 are SEHNR and FQNEAQ (reference sequence). V was clipped by 0 bases and J by 4 bases, with 10 bases between them. Stable hyperthyroidism: no ophthalmopathy progression over 18 months of follow-up. Together with thyroid ultrasound, orbital computed tomography, serum thyroxine and TRAb, clinical symptoms were used for diagnoses.

This clonotype originated in a woman under 40 with Graves' hyperthyroidism. The material sequenced was blood. This rearrangement joins TRBV7-9 to TRBJ1-5; no reliable D call. The CDR3 DNA reads as TGTGCCAGCAGCTTAGCAGGACCCAAAAATCAGCCCCAGCATTTT. Protein product: CASSLAGPKNQPQHF.